This T cell receptor beta chain was retrieved from a study of blood T cell repertoires in COVID-19. Study-wide background: Some COVID-19 samples were acute and others convalescent; all came from the United States, Italy and Spain.

In the original analysis: Counts of nucleated cells, estimated from reference gene primer amplification, were obtained. The method was immunoSEQ multiplex PCR; TCRdb's version includes in-frame clones alone and lacks a portion of them. V and J calls and clone size are as listed in that table; D and trimming were resolved from the DNA. The sample contains about 180,000 clones, about 88% of which appear only once. V trimming: 6 bases; J trimming: 7 bases; junction bases outside the gene matches: 6. Germline CDR1 and CDR2: LGHNA and YNFKEQ. The CDR3 spans 14 residues. The sequence was collected from a woman aged 30 to 39 with active or convalescent COVID-19. This sequence joins TRBV4-2 and TRBJ1-6, with TRBD1 matching over 7 bases. Sequenced material: peripheral blood. The DNA of the CDR3 is TGTGCCAGCAGTCGACAGGGTTCGAATTCACCCCTCCACTTT. It encodes CASSRQGSNSPLHF.